This is a list of T cell receptor beta chains from one sample in a study of beta chain features in type 1 diabetes. Produced via immunoSEQ multiplex PCR; TCRdb's table is partial and in-frame only. The profile shows about 160,000 clones, around 63% of them singletons. The sequenced sample consisted of naive CD4+ T cells from blood. These receptor sequences come from a man younger than 40 with type 1 diabetes. CDR3s include the opening cysteine and the closing phenylalanine or tryptophan. D genes are given only for firm matches. Rows may omit the clone size; those that give it use once, few, many or a size class.

size: .
J: TRBJ2-5
D: .
V: TRBV7-9
CDR3: CASRLAGAPAQYF
DNA: TGTGCCAGCAGGCTAGCTGGGGCCCCGGCCCAGTACTTC

size: .
J: TRBJ1-2
D: .
V: TRBV11-2
CDR3: CASSLDPRANYGYTF
DNA: TGTGCCAGCAGCTTAGACCCCCGTGCTAACTATGGCTACACCTTC

size: .
J: TRBJ2-7
D: .
V: TRBV29-1
CDR3: CSVEELKGYEQYF
DNA: TGCAGCGTTGAAGAACTTAAGGGTTACGAGCAGTACTTC

size: .
J: TRBJ2-1
D: TRBD2
V: TRBV29-1
CDR3: CSVDPGGKNNEQFF
DNA: TGCAGCGTTGACCCGGGGGGGAAGAACAATGAGCAGTTCTTC

size: .
J: TRBJ2-3
D: .
V: TRBV7-9
CDR3: CASSLTLTGADTQYF
DNA: TGTGCCAGCAGCCTGACCCTGACAGGAGCAGATACGCAGTATTTT

size: .
J: TRBJ2-6
D: .
V: TRBV30
CDR3: CAWNSVPGANVLTF
DNA: TGTGCCTGGAATTCAGTTCCTGGGGCCAACGTCCTGACTTTC

size: .
J: TRBJ2-1
D: TRBD1
V: TRBV18
CDR3: CASSPSLKGAEQFF
DNA: TGTGCCAGCTCACCTTCACTGAAGGGGGCTGAGCAGTTCTTC

size: .
J: TRBJ2-3
D: .
V: TRBV10-3
CDR3: CAISESGALRVPTDTQYF
DNA: TGTGCCATCAGTGAGTCGGGGGCCCTCCGCGTCCCGACAGATACGCAGTATTTT

size: .
J: TRBJ2-3
D: .
V: TRBV5-1
CDR3: CASSFQGTDTQYF
DNA: TGCGCCAGCAGCTTCCAGGGGACAGATACGCAGTATTTT

size: .
J: TRBJ2-3
D: .
V: TRBV7-9
CDR3: CASSFRIGADTQYF
DNA: TGTGCCAGCAGTTTTCGGATCGGGGCAGATACGCAGTATTTT

size: .
J: TRBJ2-5
D: .
V: TRBV2
CDR3: CASTESAYGTQYF
DNA: TGTGCCAGCACTGAATCCGCCTACGGGACCCAGTACTTC

size: .
J: TRBJ2-3
D: TRBD2
V: TRBV6-5
CDR3: CASSRGSGEGDTQYF
DNA: TGTGCCAGCAGCCGGGGGAGCGGGGAGGGAGATACGCAGTATTTT

size: .
J: TRBJ2-6
D: TRBD1
V: TRBV29-1
CDR3: CSFGHRGPSGANVLTF
DNA: TGCAGCTTTGGGCACAGGGGACCCTCTGGGGCCAACGTCCTGACTTTC

size: .
J: TRBJ2-5
D: .
V: TRBV27
CDR3: CASRDLRRGAQYF
DNA: TGTGCCAGCAGGGACTTGAGGCGAGGGGCCCAGTACTTC

size: .
J: TRBJ1-2
D: .
V: TRBV19
CDR3: CASSITGTANYGYTF
DNA: TGTGCCAGTAGTATCACCGGGACGGCTAACTATGGCTACACCTTC

size: .
J: TRBJ2-3
D: .
V: TRBV7-9
CDR3: CASSLGQGTDTQYF
DNA: TGTGCCAGCAGCTTAGGGCAGGGCACAGATACGCAGTATTTT

size: .
J: TRBJ1-2
D: .
V: TRBV6-5
CDR3: CASSDGTLPNYGYTF
DNA: TGTGCCAGCAGCGACGGGACACTCCCTAACTATGGCTACACCTTC

size: .
J: TRBJ2-7
D: TRBD2
V: TRBV27
CDR3: CASSFSLPWAGGPYEQYF
DNA: TGTGCCAGCAGTTTTTCCCTCCCCTGGGCGGGGGGTCCCTACGAGCAGTACTTC

size: few
J: TRBJ2-7
D: TRBD1
V: TRBV18
CDR3: CASSPKTGGDEQYF
DNA: TGTGCCAGCTCACCGAAGACAGGGGGCGACGAGCAGTACTTC

size: few
J: TRBJ2-6
D: .
V: TRBV29-1
CDR3: CSAYYSGANVLTF
DNA: TGCAGCGCTTACTACTCTGGGGCCAACGTCCTGACTTTC

size: .
J: TRBJ2-7
D: TRBD1
V: TRBV10-3
CDR3: CAVQQGSYEQYF
DNA: TGTGCCGTTCAACAGGGGAGCTACGAGCAGTACTTC

size: .
J: TRBJ2-1
D: TRBD1
V: TRBV18
CDR3: CASSLPGQSSYNEQFF
DNA: TGTGCCAGCTCACTACCGGGACAGAGCTCCTACAATGAGCAGTTCTTC

size: .
J: TRBJ1-2
D: .
V: TRBV30
CDR3: CAWSEDWGNYGYTF
DNA: TGTGCCTGGAGCGAAGACTGGGGAAACTATGGCTACACCTTC

size: few
J: TRBJ2-7
D: TRBD1
V: TRBV29-1
CDR3: CSARTGGNEQYF
DNA: TGCAGTGCTAGGACAGGGGGGAACGAGCAGTACTTC

size: .
J: TRBJ2-3
D: TRBD1
V: TRBV7-2
CDR3: CATRRTGRTDTQYF
DNA: TGTGCCACCCGGCGGACAGGACGCACAGATACGCAGTATTTT

size: .
J: TRBJ2-7
D: .
V: TRBV6-6
CDR3: CASSYSQGYEQYF
DNA: TGTGCCAGCAGTTACAGCCAGGGGTACGAGCAGTACTTC

size: few
J: TRBJ2-7
D: .
V: TRBV30
CDR3: CAWSVGHEQYF
DNA: TGTGCCTGGAGTGTAGGCCACGAGCAGTACTTC

size: .
J: TRBJ1-6
D: .
V: TRBV7-9
CDR3: CASSLVGNSPLHF
DNA: TGTGCCAGCAGCTTAGTTGGGAATTCACCCCTCCACTTT

size: .
J: TRBJ2-7
D: .
V: TRBV23-1
CDR3: CASSLSATYYEQYF
DNA: TGCGCCAGCAGCCTATCCGCTACCTACTACGAGCAGTACTTC

size: .
J: TRBJ2-7
D: .
V: TRBV30
CDR3: CAWKAGPPYEQYF
DNA: TGTGCCTGGAAGGCTGGGCCTCCCTACGAGCAGTACTTC

size: .
J: TRBJ2-7
D: .
V: TRBV15
CDR3: CATSRALGEQYF
DNA: TGTGCCACCAGCAGAGCGCTTGGAGAGCAGTACTTC

size: .
J: TRBJ1-2
D: TRBD1
V: TRBV25-1
CDR3: CASSGRDRDYGYTF
DNA: TGTGCCAGCAGTGGCCGGGACAGAGATTATGGCTACACCTTC

size: .
J: TRBJ2-1
D: .
V: TRBV9
CDR3: CASSYHSEQFF
DNA: TGTGCCAGCAGCTATCACAGTGAGCAGTTCTTC

size: once
J: TRBJ1-2
D: .
V: TRBV20-1
CDR3: CSARVMRGGTF
DNA: TGCAGTGCTAGAGTGATGAGGGGAGGCACCTTC

size: few
J: TRBJ2-1
D: TRBD1
V: TRBV30
CDR3: CAWTLRDSRPATYNEQFF
DNA: TGTGCCTGGACCCTCAGGGACAGTAGGCCAGCAACCTACAATGAGCAGTTCTTC

size: .
J: TRBJ1-2
D: .
V: TRBV30
CDR3: CAWSVIGLPNYGYTF
DNA: TGTGCCTGGAGTGTAATCGGCCTCCCTAACTATGGCTACACCTTC

size: .
J: TRBJ1-2
D: .
V: TRBV21-1
CDR3: CASRAICRGYTF
DNA: TGTGCCAGCAGGGCCATATGTCGTGGCTACACCTTC

size: .
J: TRBJ2-5
D: .
V: TRBV5-6
CDR3: CASSGAGSMETQYF
DNA: TGTGCCAGCAGCGGGGCAGGGTCCATGGAGACCCAGTACTTC

size: .
J: TRBJ1-4
D: .
V: TRBV30
CDR3: CAWSTGAGKSEKLFF
DNA: TGTGCCTGGAGTACAGGCGCGGGAAAAAGTGAAAAACTGTTTTTT

size: few
J: TRBJ1-2
D: TRBD1
V: TRBV9
CDR3: CASSSRQGPYGYTF
DNA: TGTGCCAGCAGCTCCCGACAGGGCCCCTATGGCTACACCTTC

size: few
J: TRBJ1-2
D: .
V: TRBV29-1
CDR3: CSVDWGYGYTF
DNA: TGCAGCGTTGACTGGGGTTATGGCTACACCTTC

size: .
J: TRBJ2-4
D: .
V: TRBV14
CDR3: CASSQDSGGGQYF
DNA: TGTGCCAGCAGCCAAGATAGCGGCGGCGGTCAGTACTTC

size: .
J: TRBJ2-5
D: .
V: TRBV13
CDR3: CASSLGRTETQYF
DNA: TGTGCCAGCAGCTTAGGACGGACAGAGACCCAGTACTTC

size: .
J: TRBJ2-3
D: .
V: TRBV9
CDR3: CASSPLSGGTDTQYF
DNA: TGTGCCAGCAGCCCCCTATCGGGGGGCACAGATACGCAGTATTTT

size: .
J: TRBJ1-1
D: .
V: TRBV19
CDR3: CASSIGIVNTEAFF
DNA: TGTGCCAGTAGTATTGGGATAGTTAACACTGAAGCTTTCTTT

size: .
J: TRBJ1-1
D: .
V: TRBV10-3
CDR3: CAISERQPGTEAFF
DNA: TGTGCCATCAGTGAAAGACAGCCTGGGACTGAAGCTTTCTTT